The 15 T cell receptor beta chains below were found in one sample sequenced in a study of blood T cell repertoires in COVID-19 (dated by TCRdb to 2020 to 2022). The library was made by the immunoSEQ multiplex PCR assay. The source is immuneACCESS, and TCRdb retained only in-frame sequences with V and J called. Part of the clones is not carried over; for the studies checked, unresolved V genes explain less than half of this, and the remainder is unexplained. In all, the sample holds 140,000 to 150,000 clones, and 78% of those were seen once. Jointly, the top ten make up 6% of the sample. The sample was PBMCs or T cells enriched from blood (not recorded which). The receptors derive from a woman between 50 and 59 years old who had recovered from COVID-19.

This rearrangement joins TRBV9 to TRBJ2-3; no clear D. The length of the CDR3 is 15 residues. V was shortened by 0 bases and J by 2 bases, with 10 bases between the two germline ends. Germline CDR1 reads SGDLS; CDR2 reads YYNGEE. This chain's CDR3 is CASSVASAATDTQYF. CDR3 in DNA: TGTGCCAGCAGCGTAGCAAGCGCGGCCACAGATACGCAGTATTTT.

The chain combines TRBV27 with TRBJ1-2, with 12 bases that match TRBD1. Per germline, CDR1 MNHEY and CDR2 SMNVEV (reference sequence). Unmatched junction bases numbered 6, after V lost 3 bases and J lost 4 bases. The CDR3 has 16 residues. DNA for the CDR3: TGTGCCAGCAGTTTCGCGGGACAGGGGGCGACCTATGGCTACACCTTC. It codes for CASSFAGQGATYGYTF.

The CDR3 protein is CASSATNSQETQYF. The CDR3 coding sequence is TGTGCCAGCAGTGCTACGAACTCTCAAGAGACCCAGTACTTC. The chain has TRBV2 and TRBJ2-5; D remains unclear. The V end lost 4 bases, the J end lost 2 bases, and 11 bases lay between the germline ends. Germline V CDR1 and CDR2: SNHLY, FYNNEI. The CDR3 spans 14 residues.

V usage is TRBV6-5 and J usage is TRBJ1-2; D not resolved. The CDR3 length is 12 residues. Per the germline V gene, CDR1 is MNHEY and CDR2 is SVGAGI. V shed 7 bases and J shed 6 bases, with 12 bases lying between them. The CDR3: CASTPIGDGYTF. CDR3 nucleotides: TGTGCCAGCACCCCAATCGGGGATGGCTACACCTTC.

The J gene is TRBJ1-4, the V gene TRBV5-1; the D gene is possibly TRBD1 (5 bases). This CDR3 contains 14 residues. Germline CDR1 reads SGHRS; CDR2 reads YFSETQ. The V end was cut by 5 bases, the J end by 7 bases, with 15 bases between. The CDR3 DNA reads as TGCGCCAGCAGGCAGGGAGGTATAAGTGAAAAACTGTTTTTT. Translating it yields CASRQGGISEKLFF.

The chain uses TRBV25-1 and TRBJ2-6, with 7 nucleotides matching TRBD1. CDR3 size: 17 residues. Germline V gives CDR1 MGHDK, CDR2 SYGVNS. V was pared by 2 bases and J by 0 bases, with 4 bases of the junction left unmatched. DNA of the CDR3: TGTGCCAGCAGTGAAGCGGCAGGGGGCTCTGGGGCCAACGTCCTGACTTTC. It encodes CASSEAAGGSGANVLTF.

This rearrangement joins TRBV7-3 to TRBJ2-4; 14 bases map to TRBD2. Germline CDR1 is SGHTA and CDR2 is FQGTGA. The CDR3 extends over 15 amino acids. The V segment lost 4 bases and the J segment 5 bases; nucleotides outside the gene matches: 1. CDR3 nucleotides: TGTGCCAGCAGCTCGGGACTAGCGGGGGAAAACATTCAGTACTTC. Translating gives CASSSGLAGENIQYF.

The chain uses TRBV7-3 and TRBJ2-5; the D gene is possibly TRBD2 (6 bases). CDR1 is SGHTA, CDR2 FQGTGA, per germline. The CDR3 runs to 13 residues. With 3 bases removed from V and 5 bases from J, the gap between germline ends came to 10 bases. CDR3 sequence: CASSLGGGETQYF. Written as DNA, the CDR3 is TGTGCCAGCAGCTTGGGGGGTGGCGAGACCCAGTACTTC.

The V call is TRBV6-5, the J call TRBJ1-2; 10 positions match TRBD1. Trimming removed 6 bases from V and 7 bases from J; junction bases left unmatched: 8. Germline V gene lookup returns CDR1 MNHEY and CDR2 SVGAGI. This CDR3 is built from 14 residues. In DNA form, the CDR3 reads TGTGCCAGCAGGCCGACAGGGGGCAGGGGTGGCTACACCTTC. This sequence encodes CASRPTGGRGGYTF.

Only a few counts were recorded for this clone. J is TRBJ1-1 and V is TRBV27, with no clear D. The germline V and J ends were trimmed by 2 bases and 4 bases, with 11 bases remaining between them. CDR1 and CDR2 (germline): MNHEY, SMNVEV (reference sequence). The CDR3 consists of 14 residues. CDR3: CASSLRPRGTEAFF. CDR3 bases: TGTGCCAGCAGTTTACGACCCCGGGGCACTGAAGCTTTCTTT.

The genes are TRBV4-2 and TRBJ1-1, with 8 positions matching TRBD1. CDR1 and CDR2 (germline): LGHNA, YNFKEQ. The trim removed 1 base at V and 7 bases at J, leaving 8 bases unmatched. CDR3 length equals 15 residues. The CDR3 coding sequence is TGTGCCAGCAGCCAAGTGACCAGGGGGCGAGGTGAAGCTTTCTTT. As protein: CASSQVTRGRGEAFF.

V and J are TRBV4-1 and TRBJ1-2; TRBD1 is a possible D gene (5 bases). Germline V lookup: CDR1 MGHRA, CDR2 YSYEKL. The V and J ends lost 0 bases and 7 bases respectively, with 15 bases between them. The CDR3 is made up of 15 amino acids. CDR3 in amino acids: CASSQERGRVTGYTF. In DNA form, the CDR3 reads TGCGCCAGCAGCCAAGAGCGGGGCAGGGTGACTGGCTACACCTTC.

In DNA form, the CDR3 reads TGTGCCAGCAGGCGTGGGGCAGGTCAGCCCCAGCATTTT. As protein: CASRRGAGQPQHF. The chain recombines TRBV12-3 or TRBV12-4 with TRBJ1-5, with D perhaps TRBD1 (5 bases). V lost 6 bases, J lost 6 bases, and 12 bases lay in between. The CDR3 extends over 13 amino acids.

Concerning this clone: Other DNA sequences from this sample encode an identical CDR3 as well. This sequence joins TRBV2 and TRBJ1-4; perhaps TRBD1 as D (6 bases). CDR1 is SNHLY, CDR2 FYNNEI, per germline. Trimming left V 7 bases short and J 5 bases short, with 11 bases between. The CDR3 extends over 13 amino acids. This CDR3 reads CASNRAGNEKLFF. CDR3 DNA: TGTGCCAGCAACAGGGCAGGGAATGAAAAACTGTTTTTT.

This chain uses TRBV18 with TRBJ2-7; D perhaps matches TRBD2 (6 bases). The CDR3 length is 14 residues. Germline V gene data show CDR1 as KGHSH and CDR2 as LQKENI. V was cut by 4 bases and J by 4 bases, with 14 bases left in between. In nucleotides, the CDR3 is TGTGCCAGCTCACAGTCCCGGGGGAAGTACGAGCAGTACTTC. Translating it yields CASSQSRGKYEQYF.